The 32 T cell receptor beta chains presented below share a single source sample, sequenced in a study of cytomegalovirus exposure and HLA in healthy donors. The PCR used 60 Vbeta and 13 Jbeta primers. Repertoires were generated with immunoSEQ multiplex PCR, while TCRdb's copy carries only in-frame clones and drops some. The sample's table shows roughly 82,000 clones. The sample taken for sequencing was PBMCs. The origin of the receptors is a woman in her fifties or sixties in good health and CMV-seronegative.

J is TRBJ1-5 and V is TRBV6-1; D is undetermined. The CDR3 runs to 15 residues. V lost 2 bases and J lost 4, with 12 bases in between. Per germline, CDR1 MNHNS and CDR2 SASEGT. CDR3 protein: CASSESVWQNQPQHF. CDR3 nucleotides: TGTGCCAGCAGTGAATCTGTCTGGCAAAATCAGCCCCAGCATTTT.

The chain recombines TRBV19 with TRBJ1-2; TRBD1 matches 8 bases. The junction had 11 bases not matched to a gene; V was cut back by 6 bases and J by 5 bases. The CDR3 has 15 residues. CDR1 and CDR2 (germline): LNHDA, SQIVND (reference sequence). CDR3: CASRIDRGQGYGYTF. The CDR3 region has the DNA TGTGCCAGTAGAATCGACAGGGGTCAGGGGTATGGCTACACCTTC.

This chain connects TRBV19 to TRBJ2-2; 7 bases fit TRBD2. V was pared by 2 bases and J by 1 base, with 10 bases of the junction left unmatched. CDR3 length: 18 residues. Germline loops: CDR1 LNHDA, CDR2 SQIVND (reference sequence). The chain's CDR3 is CASSIYASGGGNTGELFF. In nucleotides, the CDR3 is TGTGCCAGTAGTATATATGCTAGCGGAGGTGGGAACACCGGGGAGCTGTTTTTT.

The rearrangement joins TRBV7-3 to TRBJ2-5; 8 nucleotides agree with TRBD2. In germline, CDR1 is SGHTA, CDR2 FQGTGA. With V trimmed by 5 bases and J by 4 bases, 9 bases remained unmatched. This CDR3 has 15 residues. The CDR3 reads CASSTQAGVGETQYF. Written as DNA, the CDR3 is TGTGCCAGCAGCACCCAAGCGGGAGTGGGAGAGACCCAGTACTTC.

The V gene is TRBV7-2, the J gene TRBJ2-1; D remains ambiguous. Germline lookup yields CDR1 SGHTA and CDR2 FQGNSA. Trimming left V 5 bases short and J 7 bases short, with 9 bases between. This CDR3 region has 12 residues. The CDR3 spells CASSATRNEQFF. In DNA form, the CDR3 reads TGTGCCAGCAGCGCGACACGTAATGAGCAGTTCTTC.

The chain is built from TRBV14 and TRBJ1-1, with a possible D match to TRBD1 (5 bases). Germline lookup yields CDR1 SGHDN and CDR2 FVKESK. Trimming pared 0 bases from V and 7 bases from J, leaving 9 bases between. There are 13 residues in the CDR3. For the CDR3, the DNA is TGTGCCAGCAGCCAAGACGGGGGTATTGAAGCTTTCTTT. Amino acid sequence: CASSQDGGIEAFF.

This chain uses TRBV7-9 with TRBJ2-3, with 9 nucleotides matching TRBD2. Looked up from germline, CDR1 is SEHNR and CDR2 is FQNEAQ (reference sequence). This CDR3 is 19 amino acids long. V shed 7 bases, J shed 3 bases, and the junction held 20 bases outside the gene matches. The CDR3 is CASIPPRRGGRAFTDTQYF. The CDR3 DNA reads as TGTGCCAGCATCCCCCCGAGGAGGGGCGGGAGGGCCTTTACAGATACGCAGTATTTT.

The chain recombines TRBV18 with TRBJ1-2; 7 positions agree with TRBD1. CDR3 length equals 17 residues. Per the germline V gene, CDR1 is KGHSH and CDR2 is LQKENI. Germline trimming cut 5 bases from V and 3 bases from J; bases unmatched to any gene: 15. CDR3 coding DNA: TGTGCCAGCTCAGCCACTCCCAAAGCAGGGGGAGACTATGGCTACACCTTC. It translates to CASSATPKAGGDYGYTF.

This rearrangement joins TRBV2 to TRBJ2-2, with TRBD2 as a possible D gene (5 bases). The CDR3 contains 13 residues. V dropped 10 bases and J dropped 5 bases, with 14 bases sitting between them. Germline CDR1 and CDR2: SNHLY and FYNNEI. For the CDR3, the DNA is TGTGCCACCACCATACGGGGAACCGGGGAGCTGTTTTTT. It specifies CATTIRGTGELFF.

The rearrangement uses TRBV5-1 and TRBJ2-3; no definite D call. This CDR3 has 18 residues. Germline CDR1 and CDR2: SGHRS and YFSETQ. The V and J ends lost 2 bases and 0 bases respectively, with 19 bases between them. CDR3 sequence (DNA): TGCGCCAGCAGCTTTGGCCGTTTACCTGCCCAAAGCACAGATACGCAGTATTTT. As protein: CASSFGRLPAQSTDTQYF.

The rearrangement links TRBV11-2 to TRBJ2-5; 8 bases align to TRBD2. The J call may be wrong; the DNA end is better matched by TRBJ2-7. Germline assignment: CDR1 SGHAT and CDR2 FQNNGV. This CDR3 spans 18 amino acids. CDR3 in DNA: TGTGCCAGCAGCCCGGCCCGGTTAGCGGGGAAGGGCGGTGGCGAGCAGTACTTC. Residues: CASSPARLAGKGGGEQYF.

The CDR3 region is CASREDRWSSGANVLTF. The CDR3 coding sequence is TGTGCCAGTAGGGAGGACAGGTGGAGCTCTGGGGCCAACGTCCTGACTTTC. V gene TRBV19 combines with J gene TRBJ2-6, with TRBD1 matching over 7 bases. Per germline, CDR1 LNHDA and CDR2 SQIVND (reference sequence). This CDR3 spans 17 amino acids. Losses at the gene ends were 6 bases for V and 0 bases for J; bases not matched to a gene: 8.

The rearrangement uses TRBV29-1 and TRBJ2-3; D is perhaps TRBD2 (7 bases). Germline values: CDR1 SQVTM, CDR2 ANQGSEA. The CDR3 extends over 15 amino acids. V lost 5 bases and J 4 bases, leaving 19 bases between the germline ends. The CDR3 spells CSVPGFGGGADTQYF. The CDR3 region has the DNA TGCAGCGTTCCGGGTTTTGGCGGGGGCGCAGATACGCAGTATTTT.

This chain connects TRBV4-3 to TRBJ2-5, with TRBD1 identical over 9 bases. The last part of the DNA fits TRBJ2-7 better; the J call may be wrong. The CDR3 covers 16 residues. Per germline, CDR1 LGHNA and CDR2 YSLEER. CDR3 amino acids: CASSQDTGRQGDEQYF. In nucleotides, the CDR3 is TGCGCCAGCAGCCAAGATACGGGTCGACAGGGGGACGAGCAGTACTTC.

The V and J genes are TRBV28 and TRBJ2-1; 7 bases are a match to TRBD2. Trimming took 5 bases from V and 4 from J; bases not matched to a gene: 5. Germline CDR1 and CDR2: MDHEN and SYDVKM. There are 14 residues in the CDR3. Here the CDR3 reads CASSPSGEYNEQFF. CDR3 in DNA: TGTGCCAGCAGTCCCAGCGGGGAATACAATGAGCAGTTCTTC.

The chain carries TRBV2 and TRBJ2-7, with 7 bases lining up with TRBD1. The J segment lost 2 bases and the V segment lost 2 bases, leaving 0 bases of the junction unmatched. There are 13 residues in the CDR3. The germline V gene has CDR1 SNHLY and CDR2 FYNNEI. CDR3 amino acids: CASSEQGAYEQYF. The CDR3 region has the DNA TGTGCCAGCAGTGAACAGGGGGCCTACGAGCAGTACTTC.

This sequence joins TRBV4-1 and TRBJ2-2; 8 bases match TRBD1. Looked up from germline, CDR1 is MGHRA and CDR2 is YSYEKL. The CDR3 totals 15 residues. J was trimmed by 0 bases and V by 4 bases; bases with no gene match: 1. CDR3 amino acids: CASSLGQANTGELFF. CDR3 nucleotides: TGCGCCAGCAGCCTGGGACAGGCGAACACCGGGGAGCTGTTTTTT.

The chain combines TRBV4-1 with TRBJ2-3; TRBD2 matches 8 bases. V shed 3 bases, J shed 3 bases, and the junction held 11 bases outside the gene matches. The CDR3 is 17 amino acids. Per germline, CDR1 MGHRA and CDR2 YSYEKL. CDR3 DNA sequence: TGCGCCAGCAGCCACAAAACCGGGACTAGTGGTACAGATACGCAGTATTTT. It is translated as CASSHKTGTSGTDTQYF.

CDR3 nucleotide sequence: TGCGCCAGCAGCTTGGCACTAGCGGGAAGCACAGATACGCAGTATTTT. Translated, it gives CASSLALAGSTDTQYF. The chain links TRBV5-1 to TRBJ2-3; 10 bases align to TRBD2. Germline V gene lookup returns CDR1 SGHRS and CDR2 YFSETQ. This CDR3 is 16 amino acids long. Germline trimming cut 0 bases from V and 0 bases from J; bases unmatched to any gene: 1.

The chain carries TRBV5-4 and TRBJ2-7, with 15 bases aligning to TRBD2. Germline V gene lookup returns CDR1 SGHNT and CDR2 YYREEE (reference sequence). The CDR3 is made up of 16 amino acids. V gave up 2 bases and J gave up 3 bases; unmatched junction bases: 3. CDR3 DNA sequence: TGTGCCAGCAGCTTAGGACTAGCGGGAGGGATCTACGAGCAGTACTTC. This gives the protein CASSLGLAGGIYEQYF.

The chain uses TRBV4-2 and TRBJ2-2, with 7 bases fitting TRBD2. CDR3 length equals 17 residues. CDR1 is LGHNA and CDR2 is YNFKEQ in the germline V gene. Trimming cost V 0 bases and J 4 bases; bases outside gene matches: 8. The CDR3 DNA reads as TGTGCCAGCAGCCAAGATAGGGACTACCTCTCCACCGGGGAGCTGTTTTTT. This codes for CASSQDRDYLSTGELFF.

The chain employs TRBV27 and TRBJ2-5; weak D call: TRBD1 (6 bases). Germline CDR1 reads MNHEY; CDR2 reads SMNVEV (reference sequence). The CDR3 is made up of 12 amino acids. Trimming stripped 8 bases from V and 4 bases from J, with 11 bases between. Here the CDR3 DNA reads TGTGCCAGCGGTAGGGGGAGAGAGACCCAGTACTTC. Protein: CASGRGRETQYF.

V gene TRBV28 combines with J gene TRBJ1-2; perhaps TRBD1 as D (5 bases). CDR1 is MDHEN and CDR2 is SYDVKM in the germline V gene. The V end lost 10 bases, the J end lost 5 bases, and 17 bases lay between the germline ends. There are 13 residues in the CDR3. The CDR3 DNA reads TGTGCCACCGGGGGGGGAAAAGGATATGGCTACACCTTC. This gives the protein CATGGGKGYGYTF.

The chain employs TRBV7-8 and TRBJ2-6, with TRBD2 as a possible D gene (7 bases). The V end was cut by 8 bases, the J end by 0 bases, with 20 bases between. The germline V gene encodes CDR1 SGHVS and CDR2 FQNEAQ. The CDR3 has 18 amino acids. The CDR3 region has the DNA TGTGCCAGCTTCTTTACCGGGGGGCTGGGCTCTGGGGCCAACGTCCTGACTTTC. Translating gives CASFFTGGLGSGANVLTF.

The rearrangement joins TRBV14 to TRBJ2-2; weak D call: TRBD1 (5 bases). CDR1 and CDR2 (germline): SGHDN, FVKESK. This CDR3 has 14 amino acids. V lost 3 bases and J lost 4, with 9 bases in between. The CDR3 nucleotides are TGTGCCAGCAGCCAGACCAGGGTCACCGGGGAGCTGTTTTTT. Encoded protein: CASSQTRVTGELFF.

The gene calls are TRBV19 and TRBJ2-3; D gene ambiguous. Trimming shortened V by 1 base and J by 0 bases, and 11 bases separated the two germline ends. The germline V gene has CDR1 LNHDA and CDR2 SQIVND (reference sequence). CDR3 length equals 16 residues. The CDR3 sequence is CASSIGARISTDTQYF. The CDR3 DNA is TGTGCCAGTAGTATAGGGGCCAGGATAAGCACAGATACGCAGTATTTT. Looking up the rest from reference TRBV19 and TRBJ2-3 gives the full variable domain: DGGITQSPKYLFRKEGQNVTLSCEQNLNHDAMYWYRQDPGQGLRLIYYSQIVNDFQKGDIAEGYSVSREKKESFPLTVTSAQKNPTAFYLCASSIGARISTDTQYFGPGTRLTVL.

This chain uses TRBV20-1 with TRBJ2-7; TRBD2 is a possible D gene (5 bases). The CDR3 totals 11 residues. CDR1 is DFQATT, CDR2 SNEGSKA, per germline (reference sequence). Trimming removed 2 bases at V and 7 bases at J, with 9 bases between. CDR3 residues: CSARLDLEQYF. DNA for the CDR3: TGCAGTGCTAGACTGGACTTGGAGCAGTACTTC.

J is TRBJ1-5 and V is TRBV6-4; no reliable D call. The ends were cut back, 0 bases at V and 6 bases at J, with 6 bases in the middle. CDR1 is MRHNA, CDR2 SNTAGT, per germline. CDR3 length: 13 amino acids. CDR3 sequence: CASSDSPGQPQHF. For the CDR3, the DNA is TGTGCCAGCAGTGACTCGCCCGGTCAGCCCCAGCATTTT.

The chain carries TRBV5-1 and TRBJ1-3; tentative D call: TRBD1 (5 bases). Germline CDR1 is SGHRS and CDR2 is YFSETQ. The CDR3 consists of 16 residues. The V and J ends lost 3 bases and 1 base respectively, with 14 bases between them. The CDR3 loop reads CASSSDPAGSGNTIYF. For the CDR3, the DNA is TGCGCCAGCAGCTCCGACCCAGCAGGGTCTGGAAACACCATATATTTT.

V and J are TRBV5-1 and TRBJ2-7; TRBD2 matches 7 bases. The CDR3 is made up of 14 amino acids. Per germline, CDR1 SGHRS and CDR2 YFSETQ. Trimming cost V 2 bases and J 6 bases; bases outside gene matches: 8. The CDR3: CASSFVGGLSEQYF. Here the CDR3 DNA reads TGCGCCAGCAGCTTCGTGGGAGGGCTCTCCGAGCAGTACTTC.

This chain uses TRBV30 with TRBJ2-7; 9 bases line up with TRBD1. Germline-derived CDR1 and CDR2 are GTSNPN and SVGIG (reference sequence). The V and J ends lost 0 bases and 5 bases, in that order; junction bases with no gene match: 8. This CDR3 comprises 15 residues. As DNA, the CDR3 is TGTGCCTGGAGTGTACAGGAACAGGGGGCTCACGAGCAGTACTTC. As protein: CAWSVQEQGAHEQYF.

The rearrangement joins TRBV28 to TRBJ2-5, with 7 bases aligning to TRBD2. The CDR3 spans 14 residues. The V gene's germline CDR1 is MDHEN and CDR2 SYDVKM. V lost 6 bases to trimming and J lost 1 base; unmatched junction nucleotides: 5. CDR3: CASRLAGLQETQYF. CDR3 nucleotides: TGTGCCAGCAGGTTAGCGGGCCTCCAAGAGACCCAGTACTTC. The full variable domain, its missing parts supplied by reference TRBV28 and TRBJ2-5, is DVKVTQSSRYLVKRTGEKVFLECVQDMDHENMFWYRQDPGLGLRLIYFSYDVKMKEKGDIPEGYSVSREKKERFSLILESASTNQTSMYLCASRLAGLQETQYFGPGTRLLVL.